This T cell receptor beta chain was profiled in a study of early T cells in non-severe SARS-CoV-2 infection. CDR3 length: 13 amino acids. In TCRdb, the 5' RACE reads were re-called with MiXCR into one record per CDR3 protein. The table includes approximately 110,000 distinct CDR3 sequences, approximately 15% detected once. This clonotype was picked up a small number of times. The sample was whole blood. The chain recombines TRBV21-1 with TRBJ1-6; the table gives TRBD1 as D, unverified against the DNA. TRBV21-1 is a pseudogene segment. The receptor was isolated from an adult who was a healthcare worker with PCR-confirmed SARS-CoV-2 infection or an uninfected control (not recorded which). CDR3 sequence reads: CATRDRPRSPLHF. In nucleotides, the CDR3 is TGTGCCACCCGGGACAGACCTCGATCACCCCTCCACTTT.